A single sample gave rise to the 15 T cell receptor beta chains below, sequenced in a study of T cells in Graves' hyperthyroidism and ophthalmopathy. Amplified TCR beta CDR3 regions came from RNA transcripts. A set of HTBI primers served as the primers for a first-round RT-PCR of the TCR CDR3. MiXCR was run by TCRdb on the multiplex PCR reads, yielding one entry per CDR3 protein. The sample includes hundreds of thousands of distinct CDR3 sequences, 11% to 15% seen only once; the top ten take under 7%. The sequenced sample consisted of blood. These receptor sequences come from a young woman with Graves' hyperthyroidism that later progressed to Graves' ophthalmopathy.

The V gene is TRBV3-1, the J gene TRBJ1-5, with a tentative D call TRBD1 (6 bases). The CDR3 spans 14 residues. V was trimmed by 3 bases and J by 5 bases, leaving 11 bases between them. From germline, CDR1 is LGHDT and CDR2 YNNKEL (reference sequence). This CDR3 is CASSQEGVDQPQHF. The CDR3 region has the DNA TGTGCCAGCAGCCAGGAGGGGGTCGATCAGCCCCAGCATTTT.

This clonotype came up many times. The genes are TRBV6-2 or TRBV6-3 and TRBJ1-1, with D possibly matching TRBD1 (6 bases). The CDR3 runs to 15 residues. V was cut by 4 bases and J by 4 bases, with 16 bases left in between. Germline CDR1 MNHEY, CDR2 SVGEGT. DNA for the CDR3: TGTGCCAGCAGTTTTCCTCGACAGGTGGGCACTGAAGCTTTCTTT. This gives the protein CASSFPRQVGTEAFF.

This clonotype was recorded at least ten times. This chain uses TRBV7-2 with TRBJ2-5, with unresolved D. V lost 1 base and J 4 bases, leaving 10 bases between the germline ends. CDR3 length equals 14 residues. The germline CDR1 and CDR2 sequences are SGHTA and FQGNSA. CDR3 in DNA: TGTGCCAGCAGCTTAGTTGCGAGCGCAGAGACCCAGTACTTC. Translation: CASSLVASAETQYF. The full variable domain, completed using reference TRBV7-2 and TRBJ2-5, is GAGVSQSPSNKVTEKGKDVELRCDPISGHTALYWYRQSLGQGLEFLIYFQGNSAPDKSGLPSDRFSAERTGGSVSTLTIQRTQQEDSAVYLCASSLVASAETQYFGPGTRLLVL.

This clonotype appeared a few times. The rearrangement links TRBV7-2 to TRBJ1-4; possible D gene TRBD1, 5 bases. This CDR3 has 16 amino acids. CDR1 and CDR2 from the germline V gene are SGHTA and FQGNSA. V was trimmed by 2 bases and J by 5 bases, leaving 15 bases between them. As DNA, the CDR3 is TGTGCCAGCAGCTTAACCCCGGGGCCGGGGAATGAAAAACTGTTTTTT. Amino acid sequence: CASSLTPGPGNEKLFF.

Ten or more counts support this clonotype. V gene TRBV3-1 combines with J gene TRBJ1-6, with D unclear. V was shortened by 0 bases and J by 12 bases, with 15 bases between the two germline ends. CDR1 LGHDT and CDR2 YNNKEL come from the germline V gene (reference sequence). The CDR3 has 15 amino acids. The CDR3 DNA is TGTGCCAGCAGCCAAGATCAAGATATTGACCTACCCCTCCACTTT. This encodes CASSQDQDIDLPLHF.

This clonotype has ten or more counts. The genes are TRBV20-1 and TRBJ2-7; 9 bases are a match to TRBD2. The CDR3 is 13 amino acids. Germline trimming cut 7 bases from V and 1 base from J; bases unmatched to any gene: 5. Per germline, CDR1 DFQATT and CDR2 SNEGSKA (reference sequence). CDR3 DNA sequence: TGCAGTGTCCAAGCGGGAGGATCCTACGAGCAGTACTTC. Protein: CSVQAGGSYEQYF.

The chain joins TRBV10-3 to TRBJ2-3, with 11 bases aligning to TRBD1. The CDR3 sequence is 14 residues long. V was clipped by 6 bases and J by 5 bases; unmatched bases: 4. Germline CDR1 is ENHRY and CDR2 is SYGVKD. The CDR3 region has the DNA TGTGCCATCAGACCCGGGACAGGGGGAGATACGCAGTATTTT. This encodes CAIRPGTGGDTQYF.

V usage is TRBV6-1 and J usage is TRBJ2-7, with no clear D. The CDR3 consists of 14 residues. The V and J ends lost 8 bases and 0 bases respectively, with 14 bases between them. Germline CDR1 and CDR2: MNHNS and SASEGT. The CDR3 protein is CASFERLLSYEQYF. CDR3 DNA: TGTGCCAGCTTCGAGCGACTCCTCTCCTACGAGCAGTACTTC.

This clonotype was detected ten times or more. J is TRBJ2-2 and V is TRBV24-1; the D gene is possibly TRBD1 (6 bases). The V gene's germline CDR1 is KGHDR and CDR2 SFDVKD. The CDR3 is 14 amino acids. V was clipped by 8 bases and J by 1 base, with 10 bases between them. The CDR3 here is CATNGQLNTGELFF. The CDR3 DNA follows: TGTGCCACCAACGGACAGTTGAACACCGGGGAGCTGTTTTTT.

The CDR3 here is CASSISGSTSGQYF. The CDR3 DNA is TGTGCCAGTAGTATCTCGGGGTCCACCAGCGGGCAGTACTTC. The chain couples TRBV19 to TRBJ2-7; possibly TRBD2 for D (5 bases). Germline assignment: CDR1 LNHDA and CDR2 SQIVND (reference sequence). The V end was cut by 3 bases, the J end by 9 bases, with 18 bases between. This CDR3 contains 14 residues. The variable domain in full, with the rest retrieved from reference TRBV19 and TRBJ2-7, is DGGITQSPKYLFRKEGQNVTLSCEQNLNHDAMYWYRQDPGQGLRLIYYSQIVNDFQKGDIAEGYSVSREKKESFPLTVTSAQKNPTAFYLCASSISGSTSGQYFGPGTRLTVT.

The J gene is TRBJ1-1, the V gene TRBV18; maybe TRBD1 (5 bases). Germline CDR1 is KGHSH and CDR2 is LQKENI. There are 13 residues in the CDR3. Trimming left V 11 bases short and J 2 bases short, with 15 bases between. As DNA, the CDR3 is TGTGCCGCCACTGCAGGGATCAACACTGAAGCTTTCTTT. This translates into CAATAGINTEAFF.

This clonotype came up a few times. It may be a read error: a sequence one base away is much more abundant. This sequence joins TRBV2 and TRBJ2-2; either TRBD1 or TRBD2 may supply D (5 bases each). Between the trimmed V and J ends, which lost 9 bases and 4 bases, there was a span of 15 bases. Germline V gene sequence: CDR1 SNHLY, CDR2 FYNNEI. The CDR3 length is 14 residues. The CDR3 region is CARRDLISTGELFF. CDR3 DNA: TGTGCCAGAAGGGACCTGATAAGCACCGGGGAGCTGTTTTTT.

This clonotype occurred a few times. The chain links TRBV12-5 to TRBJ1-1; TRBD1 matches at 8 bases. Germline loops: CDR1 LGHNT, CDR2 FRNRAP. This CDR3 has 14 residues. The junction had 10 bases not matched to a gene; V was cut back by 8 bases and J by 5 bases. This CDR3 is CASPQPGQGTEAFF. CDR3 in DNA: TGTGCTAGTCCCCAACCCGGACAGGGAACTGAAGCTTTCTTT.

J is TRBJ2-2 and V is TRBV18; possible D gene TRBD1, 5 bases. The CDR3 sequence is 16 residues long. V was cut by 2 bases and J by 5 bases, with 15 bases left in between. Germline V gene lookup returns CDR1 KGHSH and CDR2 LQKENI. In DNA form, the CDR3 reads TGTGCCAGCTCACCAACTACGGCTAGGGGAACCGGGGAGCTGTTTTTT. Protein product: CASSPTTARGTGELFF.

This clonotype was seen at least ten times. The V call is TRBV6-1, the J call TRBJ2-3; D is possibly TRBD1 or TRBD2 (5 bases each). The CDR3 contains 15 residues. The V gene's germline CDR1 is MNHNS and CDR2 SASEGT. The V end was cut by 7 bases, the J end by 2 bases, with 16 bases between. DNA of the CDR3: TGTGCCAGCAAGGGGAGAACCACAAACACAGATACGCAGTATTTT. Encoded protein: CASKGRTTNTDTQYF.